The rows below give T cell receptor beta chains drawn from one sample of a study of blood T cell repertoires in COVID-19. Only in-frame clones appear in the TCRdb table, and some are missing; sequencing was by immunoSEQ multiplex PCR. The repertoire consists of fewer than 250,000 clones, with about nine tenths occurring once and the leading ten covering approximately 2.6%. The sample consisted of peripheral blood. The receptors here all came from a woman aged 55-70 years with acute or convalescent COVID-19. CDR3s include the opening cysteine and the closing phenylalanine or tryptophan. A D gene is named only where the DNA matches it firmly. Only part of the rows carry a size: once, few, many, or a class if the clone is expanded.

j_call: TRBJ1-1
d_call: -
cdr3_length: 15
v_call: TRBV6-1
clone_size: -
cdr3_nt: TGTGCCAGCAGTGATCCGGGGGGAAGGGGAGCTGAAGCTTTCTTT
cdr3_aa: CASSDPGGRGAEAFF

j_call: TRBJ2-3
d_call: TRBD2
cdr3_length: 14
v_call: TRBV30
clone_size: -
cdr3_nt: TGTGCCTGGGGACTAGCGGGGGGCACAGATACGCAGTATTTT
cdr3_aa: CAWGLAGGTDTQYF

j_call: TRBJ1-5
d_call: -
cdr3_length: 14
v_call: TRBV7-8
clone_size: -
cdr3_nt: TGTGCCAGCAGCGTGGACAGTTTCGGTCAGCCCCAGCATTTT
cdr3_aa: CASSVDSFGQPQHF

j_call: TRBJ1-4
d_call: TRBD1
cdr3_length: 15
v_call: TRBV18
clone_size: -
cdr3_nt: TGTGCCAGCTCACCGGGACAGGGCGTGAGGGAAAAACTGTTTTTT
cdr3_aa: CASSPGQGVREKLFF

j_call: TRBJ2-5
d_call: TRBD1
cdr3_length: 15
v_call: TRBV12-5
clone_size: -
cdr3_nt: TGTGCTAGTGGTTTGGCGACAGGGGGCGGAGAGACCCAGTACTTC
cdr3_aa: CASGLATGGGETQYF

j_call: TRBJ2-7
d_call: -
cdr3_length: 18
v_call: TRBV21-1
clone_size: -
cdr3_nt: TGTGCCAGCAGCAAAGGAGAAGGTGGGGGGAGAAGCGTGTACGAGCAGTACTTC
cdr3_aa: CASSKGEGGGRSVYEQYF

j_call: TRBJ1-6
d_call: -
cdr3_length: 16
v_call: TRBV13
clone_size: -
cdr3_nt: TGTGCCAGCAGCTTATGGGCAAAAGGACGGGGTTCACCCCTCCACTTT
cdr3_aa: CASSLWAKGRGSPLHF

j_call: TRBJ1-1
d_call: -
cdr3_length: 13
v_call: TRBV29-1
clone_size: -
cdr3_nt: TGCAGCGTCCTGACAGGTGGGAACACTGAAGCTTTCTTT
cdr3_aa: CSVLTGGNTEAFF

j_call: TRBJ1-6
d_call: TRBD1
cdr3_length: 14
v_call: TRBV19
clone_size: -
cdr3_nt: TGTGCCAGTAGACCACAGGGGGCTAATTCACCCCTCCACTTT
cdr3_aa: CASRPQGANSPLHF

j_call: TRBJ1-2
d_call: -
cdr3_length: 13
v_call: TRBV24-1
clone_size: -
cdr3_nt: TGTGCCACCAGTTGGGGCAGGGAGGGGGGCTACACCTTC
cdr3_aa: CATSWGREGGYTF

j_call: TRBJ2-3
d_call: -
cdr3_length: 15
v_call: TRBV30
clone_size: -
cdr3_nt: TGTGCCTGGAGCGCAGGGGCAGGGGCGACAGATACGCAGTATTTT
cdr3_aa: CAWSAGAGATDTQYF

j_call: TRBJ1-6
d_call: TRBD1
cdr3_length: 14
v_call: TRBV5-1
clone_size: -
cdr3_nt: TGCGCCAGCAGCCAGACAGGGGAGAATTCACCCCTCCACTTT
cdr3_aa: CASSQTGENSPLHF

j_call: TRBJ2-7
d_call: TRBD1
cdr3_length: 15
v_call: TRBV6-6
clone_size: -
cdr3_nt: TGTGCCAGCAGACTAGTTGGGACAGGGTTTTACGAGCAGTACTTC
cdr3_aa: CASRLVGTGFYEQYF

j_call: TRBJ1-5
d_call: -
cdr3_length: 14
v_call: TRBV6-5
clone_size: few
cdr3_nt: TGTGCCAGCAGTCCCTCGGGGAGCAATCAGCCCCAGCATTTT
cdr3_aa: CASSPSGSNQPQHF

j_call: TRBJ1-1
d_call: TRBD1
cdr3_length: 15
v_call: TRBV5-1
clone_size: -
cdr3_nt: TGCGCCAGCAGCTTGGTGCCAGGGGGTACCCTTGAAGCTTTCTTT
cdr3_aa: CASSLVPGGTLEAFF

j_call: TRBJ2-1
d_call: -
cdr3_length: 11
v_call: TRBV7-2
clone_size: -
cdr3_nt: TGTGCCAGCAGCCTACAGGCGGAGCAGTTCTTC
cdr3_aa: CASSLQAEQFF

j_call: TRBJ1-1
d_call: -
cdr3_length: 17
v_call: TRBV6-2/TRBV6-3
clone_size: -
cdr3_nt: TGTGCCAGCAGCCCTTACAGGGCTGAGGATATGAACACTGAAGCTTTCTTT
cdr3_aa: CASSPYRAEDMNTEAFF

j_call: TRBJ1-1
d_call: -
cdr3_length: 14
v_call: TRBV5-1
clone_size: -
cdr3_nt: TGCGCCAGCAGCTTGTCGACAGTGAACACTGAAGCTTTCTTT
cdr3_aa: CASSLSTVNTEAFF

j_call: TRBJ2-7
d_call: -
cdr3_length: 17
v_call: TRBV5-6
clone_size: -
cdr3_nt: TGTGCCAGCAGCTTGGTTACAGGGCGTGGGCCTGCCTACGAGCAGTACTTC
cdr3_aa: CASSLVTGRGPAYEQYF

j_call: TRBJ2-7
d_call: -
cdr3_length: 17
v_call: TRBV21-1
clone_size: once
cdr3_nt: TGTGCCAGCAGCAAAACGGGATGGGACAGCGTTAACTACGAGCAGTACTTC
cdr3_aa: CASSKTGWDSVNYEQYF

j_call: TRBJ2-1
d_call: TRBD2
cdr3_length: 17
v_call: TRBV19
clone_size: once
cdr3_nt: TGTGCCAGTAGTAGCGGGGCTAGCGGGAGAAGGTACAATGAGCAGTTCTTC
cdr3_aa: CASSSGASGRRYNEQFF

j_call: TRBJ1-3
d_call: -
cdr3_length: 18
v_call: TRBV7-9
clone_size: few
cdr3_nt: TGTGCCAGCAGCCTCGGGACATTTGGAGATCGACGCGGAAACACCATATATTTT
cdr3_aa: CASSLGTFGDRRGNTIYF

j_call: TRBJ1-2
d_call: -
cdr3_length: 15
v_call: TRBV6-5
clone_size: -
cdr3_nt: TGTGCCAGCAGGATAGGACAGAATGGGAGATATGGCTACACCTTC
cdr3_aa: CASRIGQNGRYGYTF

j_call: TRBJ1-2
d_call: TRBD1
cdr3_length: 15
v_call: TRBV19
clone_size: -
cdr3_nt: TGTGCCAGTAGTGCCGGGACAGGGACTGGCTATGGCTACACCTTC
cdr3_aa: CASSAGTGTGYGYTF

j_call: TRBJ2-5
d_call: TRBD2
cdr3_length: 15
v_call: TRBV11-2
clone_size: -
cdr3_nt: TGTGCCAGCAGCTTAGGGCTAGCGGGAGGTGAGACCCAGTACTTC
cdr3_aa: CASSLGLAGGETQYF

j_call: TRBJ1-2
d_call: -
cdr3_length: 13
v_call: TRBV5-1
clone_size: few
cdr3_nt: TGCGCCAGCAGCGTGGGAGGGCGGTATGGCTACACCTTC
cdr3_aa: CASSVGGRYGYTF

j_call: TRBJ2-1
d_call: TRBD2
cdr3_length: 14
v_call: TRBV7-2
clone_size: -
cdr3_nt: TGTGCCAGCAGCCTTCAGCGGGGGAACAATGAGCAGTTCTTC
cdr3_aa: CASSLQRGNNEQFF

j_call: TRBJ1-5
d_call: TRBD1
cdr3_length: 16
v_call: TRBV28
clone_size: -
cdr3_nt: TGTGCCATCGAACTGCGGGACAGGGGTCCCAATCAGCCCCAGCATTTT
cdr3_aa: CAIELRDRGPNQPQHF

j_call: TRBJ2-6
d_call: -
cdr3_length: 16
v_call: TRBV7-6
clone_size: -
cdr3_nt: TGTGCCAGCCAGACAGGTTCGAATATCGGGGCCAACGTCCTGACTTTC
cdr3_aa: CASQTGSNIGANVLTF

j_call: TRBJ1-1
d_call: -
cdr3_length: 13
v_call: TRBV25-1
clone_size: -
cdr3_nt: TGTGCCAGCCAGGGCGGGGGCCACACTGAAGCTTTCTTT
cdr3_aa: CASQGGGHTEAFF

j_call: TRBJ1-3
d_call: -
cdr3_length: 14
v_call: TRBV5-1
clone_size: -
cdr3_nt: TGCGCCAGCAGCTTGGGAGGAAGTGGAAACACCATATATTTT
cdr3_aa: CASSLGGSGNTIYF

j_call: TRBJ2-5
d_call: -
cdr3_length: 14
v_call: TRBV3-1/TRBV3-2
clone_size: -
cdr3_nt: TGTGCCAGCAGCCTCCGGACAGACCAAGAGACCCAGTACTTC
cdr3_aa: CASSLRTDQETQYF

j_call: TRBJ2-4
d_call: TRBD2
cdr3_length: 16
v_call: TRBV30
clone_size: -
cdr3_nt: TGTGCCTGGAGTGTCCTCCCCGGGGGGGGCGCAAACATTCAGTACTTC
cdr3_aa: CAWSVLPGGGANIQYF

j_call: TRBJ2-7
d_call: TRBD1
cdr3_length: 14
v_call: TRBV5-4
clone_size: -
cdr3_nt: TGTGCCAGCAGCGCTACAGGGGGCCGGTACGAGCAGTACTTC
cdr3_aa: CASSATGGRYEQYF

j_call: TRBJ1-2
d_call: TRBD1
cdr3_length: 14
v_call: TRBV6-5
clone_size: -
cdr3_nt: TGTGCCAGCAGTTACAAGACAGGGGGAGATGGCTACACCTTC
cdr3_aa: CASSYKTGGDGYTF

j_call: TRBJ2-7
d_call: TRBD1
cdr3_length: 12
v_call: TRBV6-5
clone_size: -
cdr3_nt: TGTGCCAGCAGGGACAGGGGAGAGGAGCAGTACTTC
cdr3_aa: CASRDRGEEQYF

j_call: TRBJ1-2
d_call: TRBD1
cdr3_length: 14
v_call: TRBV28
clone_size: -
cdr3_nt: TGTGCCAGCAGTTCAGGGGGGACGGTTTATGGCTACACCTTC
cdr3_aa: CASSSGGTVYGYTF

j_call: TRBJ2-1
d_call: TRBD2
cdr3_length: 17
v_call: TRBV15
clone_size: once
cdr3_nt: TGTGCCACCAGCAGGGACACCGGGACTAGCGGGAACAATGAGCAGTTCTTC
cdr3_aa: CATSRDTGTSGNNEQFF

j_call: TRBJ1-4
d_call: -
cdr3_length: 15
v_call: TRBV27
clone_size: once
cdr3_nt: TGTGCCAGCAGTCCTTACAGAGCAACTAATGAAAAACTGTTTTTT
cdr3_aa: CASSPYRATNEKLFF

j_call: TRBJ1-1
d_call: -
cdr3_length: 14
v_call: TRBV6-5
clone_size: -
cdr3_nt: TGTGCCAGCAGTTACTCCAGGGGGAACACTGAAGCTTTCTTT
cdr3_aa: CASSYSRGNTEAFF

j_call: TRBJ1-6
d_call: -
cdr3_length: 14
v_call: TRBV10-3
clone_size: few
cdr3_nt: TGTGCCATCAGTGAGTGGGGTACAGGTTCACCCCTCCACTTT
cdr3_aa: CAISEWGTGSPLHF

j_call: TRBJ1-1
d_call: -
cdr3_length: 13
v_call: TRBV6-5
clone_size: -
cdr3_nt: TGTGCCGCCCTGGGCGACAGTCGAACTGAAGCTTTCTTT
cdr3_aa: CAALGDSRTEAFF

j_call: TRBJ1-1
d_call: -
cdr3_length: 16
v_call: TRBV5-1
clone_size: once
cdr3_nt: TGCGCCAGCAGCCGAGGACACGAGCTGATGAACACTGAAGCTTTCTTT
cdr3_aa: CASSRGHELMNTEAFF

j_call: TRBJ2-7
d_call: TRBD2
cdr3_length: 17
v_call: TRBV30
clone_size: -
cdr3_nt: TGTGCCTGGAGTGCTGAAATCCGACTAGCGCCTGCCTACGAGCAGTACTTC
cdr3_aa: CAWSAEIRLAPAYEQYF

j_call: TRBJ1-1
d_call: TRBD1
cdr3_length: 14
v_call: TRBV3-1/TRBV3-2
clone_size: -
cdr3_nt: TGTGCCAGCAGCCAAGGATGGGGACAGCTTTCAGCTTTCTTT
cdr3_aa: CASSQGWGQLSAFF

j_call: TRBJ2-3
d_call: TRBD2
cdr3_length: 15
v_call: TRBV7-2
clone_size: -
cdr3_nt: TGTGCCAGCAGCTACCGGACTAGGTCCACAGATACGCAGTATTTT
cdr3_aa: CASSYRTRSTDTQYF

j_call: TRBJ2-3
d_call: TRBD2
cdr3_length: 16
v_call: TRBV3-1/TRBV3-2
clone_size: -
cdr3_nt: TGTGCCAGCAGCTACTTAGCGGGAGAGAGCACAGATACGCAGTATTTT
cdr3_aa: CASSYLAGESTDTQYF

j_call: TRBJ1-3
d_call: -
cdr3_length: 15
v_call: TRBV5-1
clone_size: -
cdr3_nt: TGCGCCAGCAGCTTTCAGGGGACGGCTGGAAACACCATATATTTT
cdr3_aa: CASSFQGTAGNTIYF